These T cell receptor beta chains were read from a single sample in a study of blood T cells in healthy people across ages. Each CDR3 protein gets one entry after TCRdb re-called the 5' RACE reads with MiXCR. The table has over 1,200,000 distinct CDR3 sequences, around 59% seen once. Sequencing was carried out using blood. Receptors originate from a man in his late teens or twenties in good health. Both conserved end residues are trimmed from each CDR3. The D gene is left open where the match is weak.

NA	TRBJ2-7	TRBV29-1	SVNLDSYEQY
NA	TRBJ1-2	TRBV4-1	ASSQDFNGYGYT
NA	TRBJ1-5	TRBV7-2	ASSSGRYSNQPQH
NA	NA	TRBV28	ASSRWGPLYEQY
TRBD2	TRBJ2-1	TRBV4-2	ASSPGLAQYHNEQF
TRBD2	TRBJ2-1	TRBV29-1	SVGGTSGNEQF
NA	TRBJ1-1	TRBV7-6	ASSQSRSGNTEAF
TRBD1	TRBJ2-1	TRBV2	ASSYGQASYNEQF
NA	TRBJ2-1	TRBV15	ATSREETDQF
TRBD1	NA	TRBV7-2	ASSLAPGQGWYEQY
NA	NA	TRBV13	ASSLGTGRRKTQY
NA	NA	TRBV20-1	SARRGFYEQY
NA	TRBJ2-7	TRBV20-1	SAEDKNSYEQY
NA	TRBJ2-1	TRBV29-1	SVELDFYNEQF
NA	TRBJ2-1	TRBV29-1	SGAQGTTLSSYNEQF
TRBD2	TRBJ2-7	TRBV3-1	ASSQGLLAGYEQY
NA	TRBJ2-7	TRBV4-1	ASSQALTRHEQY
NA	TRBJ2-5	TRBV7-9	ASSRSGAGETQY
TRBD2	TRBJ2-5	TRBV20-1	SARGLGLAPIATQY
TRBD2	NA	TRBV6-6	ASSYSVEGQRDEQY
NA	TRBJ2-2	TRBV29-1	SVEKSRELF
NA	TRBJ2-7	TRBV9	ASSPNPLAVEQY
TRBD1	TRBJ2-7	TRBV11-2	ASSLGSGQGRGEAQY
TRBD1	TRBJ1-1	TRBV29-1	SAQGRGGYETEAF
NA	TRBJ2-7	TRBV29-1	SALRGPTYEQY
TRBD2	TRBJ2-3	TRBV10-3	AISPSGREADTQY
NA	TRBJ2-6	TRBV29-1	SVDRHTFDSGANVLT
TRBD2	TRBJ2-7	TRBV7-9	ASSLDGTSGFYEQY
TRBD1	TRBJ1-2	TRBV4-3	ASSHQRDRVDGYT
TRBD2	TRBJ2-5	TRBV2	ASRDFTGLAGGRGQETQY
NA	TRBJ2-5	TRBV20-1	SVCGEIKETQY
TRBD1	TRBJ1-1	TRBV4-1	ASSPETGLIGTEAF
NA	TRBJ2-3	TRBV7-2	AGSLGFGWGTDTQY
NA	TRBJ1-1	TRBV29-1	SVRLRTGTEAF
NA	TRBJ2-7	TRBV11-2	ASSLGFSYEQY